This record concerns one T cell receptor (beta chain) sequence. CDR1 PRHDT and CDR2 FYEKMQ come from the germline V gene (reference sequence). V lost 5 bases to trimming and J lost 2 bases, with 9 bases between them. The CDR3 consists of 13 residues. This sample is drawn from a study of blood T cell repertoires in COVID-19. The assay was immunoSEQ multiplex PCR, and TCRdb's table has in-frame clones only and misses some. The sample records 150,000 to 200,000 clones, about 93% being singletons. The source of this sequence is a woman aged 50 to 60 with acute or convalescent COVID-19. Specimen: peripheral blood. This chain links TRBV13 with TRBJ2-5, with a possible D match to TRBD1 (5 bases). CDR3 sequence: CASSPPGQETQYF. In DNA form, the CDR3 reads TGTGCCAGCAGCCCCCCAGGGCAAGAGACCCAGTACTTC.